Each of the 21 T cell receptor beta chains below was sequenced from the same sample in a study of T cell responses to AZD1222 COVID-19 vaccine. Profiled with immunoSEQ multiplex PCR; TCRdb holds only in-frame clones, not every one. The sample shows about 49,000 clones, about 74% of them seen only once. Sequences were derived from peripheral blood, sampled on day 0 of AZD1222 vaccination. These receptors all stem from an adult in good health.

The chain couples TRBV20-1 to TRBJ2-1; D not resolved. CDR1 is DFQATT and CDR2 is SNEGSKA in the germline V gene (reference sequence). This CDR3 is built from 11 residues. Deletions cut 6 bases from V and 9 bases from J, with 12 bases between. CDR3: CSAGYLGEQFF. Written as DNA, the CDR3 is TGCAGTGCGGGATACTTGGGTGAGCAGTTCTTC.

The chain is built from TRBV28 and TRBJ1-1, with D maybe TRBD1 (6 bases). Germline V lookup: CDR1 MDHEN, CDR2 SYDVKM. The CDR3 runs 13 residues. V was clipped by 7 bases and J by 1 base, with 10 bases between them. CDR3 residues: CASILTGNTEAFF. The CDR3 DNA follows: TGTGCCAGCATCCTGACAGGGAACACTGAAGCTTTCTTT.

The chain recombines TRBV2 with TRBJ1-6; TRBD1 is a possible D gene (5 bases). The germline CDR1 and CDR2 sequences are SNHLY and FYNNEI. The CDR3 is made up of 13 amino acids. With 6 bases removed from V and 8 bases from J, the gap between germline ends came to 11 bases. CDR3 sequence reads: CASRSTGDSPLHF. The CDR3 bases are TGTGCCAGCAGAAGTACGGGGGATTCACCCCTCCACTTT.

The rearrangement uses TRBV27 and TRBJ2-5; D is perhaps TRBD2 (6 bases). Germline V lookup: CDR1 MNHEY, CDR2 SMNVEV (reference sequence). Trimming shortened V by 5 bases and J by 5 bases, and 12 bases separated the two germline ends. The CDR3 is made up of 13 amino acids. CDR3 protein: CASSTPGRETQYF. The CDR3 nucleotides are TGTGCCAGCAGTACCCCAGGGAGGGAGACCCAGTACTTC.

J is TRBJ2-3 and V is TRBV6-5; D unclear. Per the germline V gene, CDR1 is MNHEY and CDR2 is SVGAGI. Trimming removed 5 bases at V and 0 bases at J, with 12 bases between. This CDR3 contains 15 residues. CDR3 in amino acids: CASSNKQRSTDTQYF. The CDR3 nucleotides are TGTGCCAGCAGTAACAAACAGAGAAGCACAGATACGCAGTATTTT.

The chain combines TRBV15 with TRBJ1-2, with 7 bases that match TRBD1. The CDR3 runs 14 residues. The germline V gene has CDR1 LNHNV and CDR2 YYDKDF (reference sequence). V lost 0 bases, J lost 7 bases, and 5 bases stayed unmatched. The CDR3 reads CATSRDKQGSGYTF. CDR3 DNA: TGTGCCACCAGCAGAGATAAACAGGGGTCTGGCTACACCTTC.

The sample holds a few counts of this clone. The J gene is TRBJ2-1, the V gene TRBV4-1, with 15 bases aligning to TRBD2. The CDR3 loop spans 20 amino acids. Trimming at V came to 5 bases and at J to 7 bases, leaving 18 bases not matched to a gene. Germline CDR1 reads MGHRA; CDR2 reads YSYEKL. The CDR3: CASSKIIPRTSGGETNEQFF. As DNA, the CDR3 is TGCGCCAGCAGCAAGATAATCCCTCGGACTAGCGGGGGGGAAACGAATGAGCAGTTCTTC.

The rearrangement joins TRBV7-6 to TRBJ2-1; 9 positions match TRBD2. V dropped 5 bases and J dropped 4; count of bases not matched to a gene: 6. Germline CDR1 and CDR2: SGHVS and FNYEAQ. The CDR3 has 15 residues. CDR3 nucleotides: TGTGCCAGCAGCAAGCTAGCGGGGAAGTACAATGAGCAGTTCTTC. Protein product: CASSKLAGKYNEQFF.

This chain joins TRBV5-6 and TRBJ2-1; 7 bases map to TRBD2. Germline-derived CDR1 and CDR2 are SGHDT and YYEEEE. The CDR3 runs 15 residues. J gave up 5 bases and V 0 bases, and 5 bases lay outside the gene matches. Written as DNA, the CDR3 is TGTGCCAGCAGCTTGGTCGCTAGCGGAAACAATGAGCAGTTCTTC. Protein: CASSLVASGNNEQFF.

The chain is built from TRBV5-1 and TRBJ2-1; 10 positions agree with TRBD2. Trimming removed 0 bases from V and 6 bases from J; junction bases left unmatched: 3. The CDR3 runs to 15 residues. CDR1 SGHRS and CDR2 YFSETQ come from the germline V gene. The CDR3 DNA reads TGCGCCAGCAGCTTGGTGGCTAGCGGGAGCAATGAGCAGTTCTTC. Amino acid sequence: CASSLVASGSNEQFF.

The chain uses TRBV5-4 and TRBJ1-2; D call uncertain. V shed 2 bases and J shed 5 bases, with 13 bases lying between them. This CDR3 is 14 amino acids long. CDR1 SGHNT and CDR2 YYREEE come from the germline V gene (reference sequence). CDR3 in amino acids: CASSFLGGPYGYTF. CDR3 coding DNA: TGTGCCAGCAGCTTTTTGGGCGGGCCTTATGGCTACACCTTC.

The table lists this clone with a few counts. The genes are TRBV5-4 and TRBJ2-7; 7 nucleotides align to TRBD2. Looked up from germline, CDR1 is SGHNT and CDR2 is YYREEE (reference sequence). This CDR3 spans 14 amino acids. Trimming took 0 bases from V and 2 from J; bases not matched to a gene: 2. The CDR3 sequence is CASSLALAAYEQYF. CDR3 nucleotide sequence: TGTGCCAGCAGCTTGGCCCTAGCGGCCTACGAGCAGTACTTC.

The chain uses TRBV28 and TRBJ1-6, with 8 nucleotides matching TRBD1. V gave up 3 bases and J gave up 3 bases; unmatched junction bases: 4. Per germline, CDR1 MDHEN and CDR2 SYDVKM. This CDR3 comprises 16 residues. The CDR3 spells CASSLGTGGYNSPLHF. In nucleotides, the CDR3 is TGTGCCAGCAGTTTGGGGACAGGAGGCTATAATTCACCCCTCCACTTT.

The rearrangement joins TRBV11-2 to TRBJ1-1; 7 positions match TRBD1. Germline-derived CDR1 and CDR2 are SGHAT and FQNNGV. This CDR3 has 14 amino acids. J was trimmed by 6 bases and V by 1 base; bases with no gene match: 5. The CDR3 loop reads CASSLVHRGAEAFF. Here the CDR3 DNA reads TGTGCCAGCAGCTTAGTTCACAGGGGCGCTGAAGCTTTCTTT.

The gene calls are TRBV4-2 and TRBJ1-2, with D uncertain. V gave up 0 bases and J gave up 2 bases, with 10 bases separating them. Germline CDR1 is LGHNA and CDR2 is YNFKEQ. The CDR3 has 15 amino acids. The CDR3 is CASSQDLGLNYGYTF. DNA for the CDR3: TGTGCCAGCAGCCAAGATTTGGGCCTAAACTATGGCTACACCTTC.

The chain uses TRBV7-2 and TRBJ1-1; maybe TRBD1 (5 bases). This CDR3 comprises 11 residues. Germline V gene data show CDR1 as SGHTA and CDR2 as FQGNSA. V lost 6 bases and J 10 bases, leaving 12 bases between the germline ends. Here the CDR3 reads CASRGTSGAFF. CDR3 sequence (DNA): TGTGCCAGCAGGGGGACTTCAGGAGCTTTCTTT.

The CDR3 protein is CASRARDRGSYEQYF. CDR3 nucleotide sequence: TGTGCCAGCAGGGCCCGGGACAGGGGTTCCTACGAGCAGTACTTC. The chain has TRBV6-5 and TRBJ2-7, with 10 bases matching TRBD1. Germline V gene lookup returns CDR1 MNHEY and CDR2 SVGAGI. V was clipped by 6 bases and J by 1 base; unmatched bases: 6. The CDR3 totals 15 residues.

V and J are TRBV12-3 or TRBV12-4 and TRBJ1-3; 7 bases are shared with TRBD1. J was trimmed by 3 bases and V by 7 bases; bases with no gene match: 3. This CDR3 region has 13 residues. CDR3: CASTGQNGNTIYF. CDR3 coding DNA: TGTGCCAGCACGGGACAGAATGGAAACACCATATATTTT.

This clone has a handful of counts. The rearrangement uses TRBV2 and TRBJ2-7; maybe TRBD2 (6 bases). Germline V gene data show CDR1 as SNHLY and CDR2 as FYNNEI. CDR3 length: 13 amino acids. V was cut by 4 bases and J by 1 base, with 8 bases left in between. CDR3 coding DNA: TGTGCCAGCAGTGGGGGACTTTCCTACGAGCAGTACTTC. Encoded protein: CASSGGLSYEQYF.

This clone was counted between two and nine times. The chain recombines TRBV6-5 with TRBJ2-6; weak D call: TRBD1 (6 bases). The CDR3 totals 15 residues. The V end was cut by 0 bases, the J end by 4 bases, with 7 bases between. Germline lookup yields CDR1 MNHEY and CDR2 SVGAGI. Here the CDR3 reads CASSYSGTGANVLTF. In nucleotides, the CDR3 is TGTGCCAGCAGTTACTCGGGGACAGGGGCCAACGTCCTGACTTTC.

The rearrangement links TRBV10-1 to TRBJ2-1; 14 positions match TRBD2. Germline V gene data show CDR1 as WNHNN and CDR2 as SYGVQD (reference sequence). With 5 bases clipped from V and 0 bases from J, the junction kept 9 bases outside the gene matches. This CDR3 is 19 amino acids long. CDR3 in DNA: TGCGCCAGCAGTCCCGGGGGACTAGCGGGAGTGATCTCCTACAATGAGCAGTTCTTC. Its protein is CASSPGGLAGVISYNEQFF.